This TCR beta chain originates from a study of blood T cell repertoires in COVID-19. Concerning this clone: The sample holds other DNA sequences that translate to the same CDR3.

This CDR3 is built from 13 residues. The ends were cut back, 2 bases at V and 4 bases at J, with 8 bases in the middle. The germline gives CDR1 LNHDA, CDR2 SQIVND (reference sequence). Study processing details: Amplifying reference gene primers gave estimates of nucleated cell counts. The table came from immunoSEQ multiplex PCR; TCRdb's copy has only in-frame clones and leaves some out. V and J calls and clone size are given by that table; D and trimming were obtained from the DNA. This sample has around 270,000 clones, with 88% found just once. This chain uses TRBV19 with TRBJ1-2; D is possibly TRBD1 (6 bases). The sequence was collected from a man in his sixties who had recovered from COVID-19. What was sequenced was peripheral blood. This chain's CDR3 is CASSISGAYGYTF. The CDR3 nucleotides read TGTGCCAGTAGTATATCAGGGGCCTATGGCTACACCTTC.